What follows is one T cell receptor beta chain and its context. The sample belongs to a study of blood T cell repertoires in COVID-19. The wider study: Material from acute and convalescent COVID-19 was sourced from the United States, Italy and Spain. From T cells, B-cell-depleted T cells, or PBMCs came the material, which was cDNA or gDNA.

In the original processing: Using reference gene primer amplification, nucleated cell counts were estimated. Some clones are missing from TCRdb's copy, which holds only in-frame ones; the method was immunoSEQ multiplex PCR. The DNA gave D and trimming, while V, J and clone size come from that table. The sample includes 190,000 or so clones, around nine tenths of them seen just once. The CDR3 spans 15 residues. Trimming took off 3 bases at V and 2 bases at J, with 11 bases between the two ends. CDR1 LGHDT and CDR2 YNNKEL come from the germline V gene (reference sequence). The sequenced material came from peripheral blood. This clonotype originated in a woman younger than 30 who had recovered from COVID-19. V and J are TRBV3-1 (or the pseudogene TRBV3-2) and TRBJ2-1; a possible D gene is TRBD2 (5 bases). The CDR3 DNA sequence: TGTGCCAGCAGCCACGGCGGGTTTACCTACAATGAGCAGTTCTTC. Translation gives CASSHGGFTYNEQFF.